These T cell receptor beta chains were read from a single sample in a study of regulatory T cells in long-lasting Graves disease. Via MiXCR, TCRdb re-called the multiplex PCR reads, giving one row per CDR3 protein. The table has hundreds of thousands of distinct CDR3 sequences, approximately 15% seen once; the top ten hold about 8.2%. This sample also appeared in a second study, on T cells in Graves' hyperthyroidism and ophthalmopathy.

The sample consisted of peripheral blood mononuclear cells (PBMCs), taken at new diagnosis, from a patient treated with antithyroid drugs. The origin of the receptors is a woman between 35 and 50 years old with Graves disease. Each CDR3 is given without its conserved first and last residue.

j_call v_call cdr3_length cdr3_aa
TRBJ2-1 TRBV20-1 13 SAGLAGSTYNEQF
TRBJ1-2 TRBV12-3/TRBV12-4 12 ASREGPGRDGYA
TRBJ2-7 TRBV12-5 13 ASGLGGTLGYEQY
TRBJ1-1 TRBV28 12 ASSLYRSNTEAF
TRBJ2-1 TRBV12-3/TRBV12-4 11 ASGLAGYNEQF
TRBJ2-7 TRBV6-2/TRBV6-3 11 ASSYAQAYEQY
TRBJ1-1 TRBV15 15 ATSREGQGAFDTEAF
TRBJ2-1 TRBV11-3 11 ASSLVGNNEQF
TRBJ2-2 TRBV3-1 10 ASSQVDGELF
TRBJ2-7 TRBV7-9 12 ASGPGTGLYEQY
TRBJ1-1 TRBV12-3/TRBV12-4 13 ASSLKGARNTEAF
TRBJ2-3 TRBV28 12 ASSFDSPTDTQY
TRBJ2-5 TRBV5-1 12 ASSRVGNQETQY
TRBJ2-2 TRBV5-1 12 ASRMGLQGGELF
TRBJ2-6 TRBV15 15 ATSRAVFESGANVLT